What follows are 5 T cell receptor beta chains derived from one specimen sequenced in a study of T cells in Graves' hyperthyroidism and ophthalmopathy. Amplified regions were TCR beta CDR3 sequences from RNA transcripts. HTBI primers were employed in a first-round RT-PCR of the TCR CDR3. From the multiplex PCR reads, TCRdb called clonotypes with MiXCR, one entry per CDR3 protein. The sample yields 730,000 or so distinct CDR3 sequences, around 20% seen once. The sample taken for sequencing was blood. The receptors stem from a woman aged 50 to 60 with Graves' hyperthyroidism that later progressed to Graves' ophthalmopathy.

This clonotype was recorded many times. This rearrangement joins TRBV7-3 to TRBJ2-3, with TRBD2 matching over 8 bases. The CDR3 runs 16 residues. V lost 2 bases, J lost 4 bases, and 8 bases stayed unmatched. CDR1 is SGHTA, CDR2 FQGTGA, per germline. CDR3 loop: CASSLPGGPIPDTQYF. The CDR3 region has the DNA TGTGCCAGCAGCTTACCGGGGGGGCCGATACCAGATACGCAGTATTTT. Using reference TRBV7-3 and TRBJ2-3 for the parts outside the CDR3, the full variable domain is GAGVSQTPSNKVTEKGKYVELRCDPISGHTALYWYRQSLGQGPEFLIYFQGTGAADDSGLPNDRFFAVRPEGSVSTLKIQRTERGDSAVYLCASSLPGGPIPDTQYFGPGTRLTVL.

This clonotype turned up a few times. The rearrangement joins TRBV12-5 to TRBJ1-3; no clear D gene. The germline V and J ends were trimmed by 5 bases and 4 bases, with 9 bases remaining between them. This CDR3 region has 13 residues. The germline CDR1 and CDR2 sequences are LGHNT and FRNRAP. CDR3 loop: CASGIVGGNTIYF. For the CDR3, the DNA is TGTGCTAGTGGTATAGTGGGGGGAAACACCATATATTTT.

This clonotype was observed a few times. CDR3 bases: TGCGCCAGCAGTGAGTCTTGGAACACTGAAGCTTTCTTT. Encoded protein: CASSESWNTEAFF. The V gene is TRBV10-1, the J gene TRBJ1-1; no definite D call. Germline loops: CDR1 WNHNN, CDR2 SYGVQD (reference sequence). V gave up 0 bases and J gave up 1 base, with 3 bases separating them. The CDR3 extends over 13 amino acids.

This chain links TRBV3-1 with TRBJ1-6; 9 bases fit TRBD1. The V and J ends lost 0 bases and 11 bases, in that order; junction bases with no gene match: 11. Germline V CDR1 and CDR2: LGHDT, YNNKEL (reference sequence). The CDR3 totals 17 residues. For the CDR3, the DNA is TGTGCCAGCAGCCAAGATGGGGGAAGGGACAGGGCGGCACCCCTCCACTTT. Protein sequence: CASSQDGGRDRAAPLHF.

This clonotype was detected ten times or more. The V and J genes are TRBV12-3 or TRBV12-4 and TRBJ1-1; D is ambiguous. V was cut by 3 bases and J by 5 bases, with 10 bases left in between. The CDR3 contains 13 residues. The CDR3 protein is CASSFGVMTEAFF. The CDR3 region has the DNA TGTGCCAGCAGTTTCGGGGTGATGACTGAAGCTTTCTTT.